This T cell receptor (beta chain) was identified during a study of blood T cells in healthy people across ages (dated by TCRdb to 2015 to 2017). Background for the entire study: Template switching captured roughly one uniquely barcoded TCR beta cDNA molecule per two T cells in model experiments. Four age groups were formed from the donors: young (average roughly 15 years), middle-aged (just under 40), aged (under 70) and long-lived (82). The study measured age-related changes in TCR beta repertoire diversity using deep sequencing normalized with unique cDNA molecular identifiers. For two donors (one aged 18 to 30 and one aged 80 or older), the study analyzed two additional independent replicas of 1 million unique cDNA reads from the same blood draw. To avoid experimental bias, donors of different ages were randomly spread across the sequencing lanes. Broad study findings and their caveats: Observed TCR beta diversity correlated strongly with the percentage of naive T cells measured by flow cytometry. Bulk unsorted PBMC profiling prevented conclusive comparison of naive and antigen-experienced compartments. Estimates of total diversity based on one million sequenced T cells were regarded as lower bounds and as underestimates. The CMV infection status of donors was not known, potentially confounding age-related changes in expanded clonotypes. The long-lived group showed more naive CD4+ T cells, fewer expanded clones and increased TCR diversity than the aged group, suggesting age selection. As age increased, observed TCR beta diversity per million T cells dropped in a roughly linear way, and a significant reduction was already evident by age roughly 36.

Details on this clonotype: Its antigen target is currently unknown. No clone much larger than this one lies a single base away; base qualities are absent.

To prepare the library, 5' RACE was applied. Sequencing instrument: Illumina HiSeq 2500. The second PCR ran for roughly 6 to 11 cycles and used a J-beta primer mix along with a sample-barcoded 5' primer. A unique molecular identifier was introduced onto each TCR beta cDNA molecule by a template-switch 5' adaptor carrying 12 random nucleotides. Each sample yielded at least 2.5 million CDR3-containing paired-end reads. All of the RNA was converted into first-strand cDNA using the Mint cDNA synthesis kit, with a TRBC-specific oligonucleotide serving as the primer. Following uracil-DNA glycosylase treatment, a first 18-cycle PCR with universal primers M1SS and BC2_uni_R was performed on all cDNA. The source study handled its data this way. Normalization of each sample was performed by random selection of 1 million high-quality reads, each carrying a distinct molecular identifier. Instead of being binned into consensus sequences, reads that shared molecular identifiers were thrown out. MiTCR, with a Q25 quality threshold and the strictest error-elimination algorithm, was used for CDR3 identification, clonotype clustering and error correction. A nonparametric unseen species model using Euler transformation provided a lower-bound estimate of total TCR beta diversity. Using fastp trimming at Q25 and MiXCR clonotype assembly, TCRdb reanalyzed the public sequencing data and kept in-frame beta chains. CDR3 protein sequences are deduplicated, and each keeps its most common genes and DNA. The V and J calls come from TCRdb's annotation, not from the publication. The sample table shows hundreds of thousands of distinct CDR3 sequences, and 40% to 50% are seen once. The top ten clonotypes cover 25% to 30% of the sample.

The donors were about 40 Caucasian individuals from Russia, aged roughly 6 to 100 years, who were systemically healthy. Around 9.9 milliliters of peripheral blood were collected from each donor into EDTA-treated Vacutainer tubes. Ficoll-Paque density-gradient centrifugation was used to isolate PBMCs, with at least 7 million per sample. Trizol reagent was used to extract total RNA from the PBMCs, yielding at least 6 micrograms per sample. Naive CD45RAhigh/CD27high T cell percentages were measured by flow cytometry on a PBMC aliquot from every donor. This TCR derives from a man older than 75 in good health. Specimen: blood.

The CDR3 in this case is CATSSSTLTGELFF. The sequenced DNA: TGTGCCACCAGTTCCTCGACCCTCACCGGGGAGCTGTTTTTT. The rearrangement joined TRBV24-1 to TRBJ2-2, with no confidently assigned D gene. Sequences KGHDR (CDR1) and SFDVKD (CDR2) are obtained from the germline V gene. V is reduced by 6 bases and J by 4 bases, leaving a spacing of 11 bases between them. The CDR3 starts with the cysteine, ends with the phenylalanine, and has 14 residues. The kept DNA is CDR3 alone, 42 bases in frame from the first base.